This T cell receptor (beta chain) was profiled in a study of shared clonotypes between healthy human individuals. Naive CD8 cells comprised CD45RO-negative, CCR7-positively selected cells, excluding terminally differentiated effector memory CD45RA+ cells. To note about this clone: Its target is not known.

This CDR3 has 14 amino acids. With 2 bases removed from V and 3 bases from J, the gap between germline ends came to 11 bases. Germline-derived CDR1 and CDR2 are MGHRA and YSYEKL. General observations from the study: It was the few donors that limited the genetic and exposure-history diversity represented.

Per the original data handling: From ImmunoSEQ came sequences covering only the junction and carrying no quality scores, so filtering differed. This table comes from immunoSEQ multiplex PCR, and its TCRdb copy is limited to in-frame clones, with some not included. V, J and clone size reflect that table, while D and trimming were determined from the DNA. The table shows under 850,000 clones, with approximately 92% occurring only once. The source of this sequence is a young man in good health. Sequenced input: naive CD8+ T cells sorted from blood. This chain links TRBV4-1 with TRBJ2-7; possibly TRBD1 for D (5 bases). CDR3: CASSQTGQFYEQYF. CDR3 DNA: TGCGCCAGCAGCCAAACCGGACAATTCTACGAGCAGTACTTC.